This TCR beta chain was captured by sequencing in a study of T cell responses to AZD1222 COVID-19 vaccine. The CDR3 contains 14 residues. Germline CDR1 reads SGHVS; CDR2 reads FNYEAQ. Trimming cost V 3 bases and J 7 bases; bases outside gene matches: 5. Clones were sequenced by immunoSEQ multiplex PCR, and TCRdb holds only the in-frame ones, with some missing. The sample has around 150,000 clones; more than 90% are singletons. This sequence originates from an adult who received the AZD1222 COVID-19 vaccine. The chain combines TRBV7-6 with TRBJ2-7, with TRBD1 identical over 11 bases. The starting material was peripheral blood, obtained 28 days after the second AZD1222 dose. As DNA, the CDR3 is TGTGCCAGCAGCTTCGGACAGGGGGCAGGGGAGCAGTACTTC. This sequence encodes CASSFGQGAGEQYF.